Listed below are T cell receptor beta chains from one sample, sequenced in a study of response to subunit inactivated influenza vaccine. One entry per CDR3 protein results from TCRdb running MiXCR on the RT-PCR reads. The table records 540,000 or so distinct CDR3 sequences, about an eighth of them present only once. The specimen was PBMCs from blood, collected about 40 days after vaccination. These TCRs come from a man aged 50-60 years who received an inactivated influenza vaccine. The CDR3 runs from the conserved cysteine through the conserved F or W. The D gene is left open where the match is weak. Size is stated for part of the rows, as once, few or many counts, or as a class when the clone is expanded.

D gene,V gene,J gene,clone size,CDR3 protein,CDR3 DNA
NA,TRBV7-2,TRBJ2-7,NA,CASSPPGLRRREQYF,TGTGCCAGCAGCCCCCCGGGACTGAGGAGGCGCGAGCAGTACTTC
TRBD1,TRBV24-1,TRBJ1-5,many,CATQPTGPSNQPQHF,TGTGCCACCCAGCCGACAGGGCCCAGCAATCAGCCCCAGCATTTT
NA,TRBV25-1,TRBJ1-5,NA,CASNHGGQPQHF,TGTGCCAGCAATCATGGTGGGCAGCCCCAGCATTTT
TRBD1,TRBV7-2,TRBJ2-7,few,CASSQTTGAKIYEQYF,TGTGCCAGCAGCCAAACGACAGGGGCCAAAATTTACGAGCAGTACTTC
NA,TRBV3-1,TRBJ2-2,few,CASSQGFERNTGELFF,TGTGCCAGCAGCCAAGGATTTGAGCGGAACACCGGGGAGCTGTTTTTT
NA,TRBV7-2,TRBJ2-7,few,CASSPRQASYEQYF,TGTGCCAGCAGCCCCCGGCAGGCTTCCTACGAGCAGTACTTC
NA,TRBV27,TRBJ1-1,NA,CASGRDTEAFF,TGTGCCAGCGGGAGGGACACTGAAGCTTTCTTT
NA,TRBV28,TRBJ2-3,few,CASSLWVAATSTDTQYF,TGTGCCAGCAGTTTATGGGTCGCGGCAACTAGCACAGATACGCAGTATTTT
NA,TRBV5-1,TRBJ2-7,NA,CASSLRTVKRYEQYF,TGCGCCAGCAGCTTGAGGACGGTGAAACGCTACGAGCAGTACTTC
NA,TRBV9,TRBJ2-3,NA,CASRDGTGGGTDTQYF,TGTGCCAGCAGGGATGGGACCGGAGGGGGCACAGATACGCAGTATTTT
NA,TRBV20-1,TRBJ1-3,few,CSALSGNTIYF,TGCAGTGCTCTATCTGGAAACACCATATATTTT
NA,TRBV12-3/TRBV12-4,TRBJ1-1,few,CASSPYRVRMNTEAFF,TGTGCCAGCAGTCCCTACAGGGTTCGGATGAACACTGAAGCTTTCTTT
NA,TRBV6-2/TRBV6-3,TRBJ2-1,few,CASSYALSYNEQFF,TGTGCCAGCAGTTACGCGCTGTCCTACAATGAGCAGTTCTTC
NA,TRBV9,TRBJ1-6,few,CASSVATESSPLHF,TGTGCCAGCAGCGTAGCTACAGAGAGTTCACCCCTCCACTTT
TRBD2,TRBV9,TRBJ2-1,NA,CASSHGTSGSLGNEQFF,TGTGCCAGCAGCCATGGGACTAGCGGGAGTTTAGGCAATGAGCAGTTCTTC
NA,TRBV6-2/TRBV6-3,TRBJ2-2,NA,CASSYSRGNTGELFF,TGTGCCAGCAGTTACTCCCGGGGAAACACCGGGGAGCTGTTTTTT
NA,TRBV20-1,TRBJ2-7,few,CSAPVAGSYEQYF,TGCAGTGCCCCGGTGGCAGGGTCCTACGAGCAGTACTTC
TRBD2,TRBV7-2,TRBJ2-1,NA,CASSLDSGSSYNEQFF,TGTGCCAGCAGCTTGGATAGCGGGAGCTCCTACAATGAGCAGTTCTTC
NA,TRBV12-5,TRBJ2-1,many,CASGMGQNQFF,TGTGCTAGTGGGATGGGACAAAACCAGTTCTTC
NA,TRBV24-1,TRBJ2-2,many,CATSAPTGSSGELFF,TGTGCCACCAGTGCCCCAACAGGGTCCTCCGGGGAGCTGTTTTTT
TRBD2,TRBV5-1,TRBJ2-3,NA,CASSFLLLGSGSGLHTQYF,TGCGCCAGCAGCTTTCTACTTTTGGGAAGCGGGAGTGGTCTACATACGCAGTATTTT
NA,TRBV10-3,TRBJ2-3,many,CAISVSSRAGEDTQYF,TGTGCCATCAGTGTTTCTTCGAGGGCAGGGGAAGATACGCAGTATTTT
NA,TRBV5-4,TRBJ1-1,NA,CASSLGFGGNTEAFF,TGTGCCAGCAGCTTGGGATTCGGGGGGAACACTGAAGCTTTCTTT
TRBD2,TRBV10-3,TRBJ2-1,NA,CAISKLAGESSYNEQFF,TGTGCCATCAGTAAACTAGCGGGAGAGAGTTCCTACAATGAGCAGTTCTTC
TRBD2,TRBV10-3,TRBJ2-3,few,CAISALAGGQTDTQYF,TGTGCCATCAGTGCCTTAGCGGGGGGGCAGACAGATACGCAGTATTTT